This T cell receptor (beta chain) was sequenced for a study of cytomegalovirus exposure and HLA in healthy donors. This clone was seen only a few times. As yet, its antigen is unknown. Both 60 Vbeta primers and 13 Jbeta primers went into the PCR. Sequencing was performed with immunoSEQ multiplex PCR; in TCRdb, only in-frame clones are kept and a portion is missing. Of fewer than 200,000 clones in the sample, roughly 70% were seen once. The germline CDR1 and CDR2 sequences are SNHLY and FYNNEI. V lost 2 bases, J lost 8 bases, and 19 bases lay in between. CDR3 length: 16 residues. Study-wide points: Both high specificity and high sensitivity reportedly marked the classifier's diagnosis of cytomegalovirus status. Several of the most significant clusters appeared, in a later analysis, to be linked to common viral pathogens. The investigators catalogued 180 or so TCR beta chains as cytomegalovirus-associated.

This receptor was obtained from a woman in her thirties or forties in good health and CMV-seropositive. The sample was PBMCs. V is TRBV2 and J is TRBJ2-1, with a weak D call TRBD1 (5 bases). The CDR3 region is CASSEYGQGNADEQFF. The DNA for the CDR3 is TGTGCCAGCAGTGAATATGGGCAGGGTAATGCTGATGAGCAGTTCTTC.